This entry lists 7 T cell receptor beta chains sequenced from one sample in a study of shared clonotypes between healthy human individuals. Only in-frame clones appear in the TCRdb table, and some are missing; sequencing was by immunoSEQ multiplex PCR. The sample has fewer than 800,000 clones; 92% are singletons. Naive CD8 cells, CD45RO-negative and positively selected for CCR7, excluded terminally differentiated effector memory CD45RA+ cells. The material sequenced was naive CD8+ T cells sorted from blood. The receptors shown here come from a man aged 30-40 years in good health.

The V and J genes are TRBV11-2 and TRBJ2-7, with a tentative D call TRBD1 (5 bases). Per germline, CDR1 SGHAT and CDR2 FQNNGV. V lost 0 bases, J lost 2 bases, and 8 bases lay in between. The CDR3 has 14 amino acids. The CDR3 sequence is CASSLDTGTYEQYF. DNA for the CDR3: TGTGCCAGCAGCTTAGATACAGGTACCTACGAGCAGTACTTC.

The chain combines TRBV10-3 with TRBJ2-7; 7 bases match TRBD1. The junction had 7 bases not matched to a gene; V was cut back by 0 bases and J by 5 bases. The CDR3 has 15 residues. CDR1 and CDR2 (germline): ENHRY, SYGVKD. The CDR3 DNA is TGTGCCATCAGTGAGTCGGGACAGCCTTGGGACGAGCAGTACTTC. This encodes CAISESGQPWDEQYF.

This clone was found a few times. The rearrangement links TRBV14 to TRBJ2-7, with D tentatively TRBD1 (5 bases). Trimming left V 4 bases short and J 4 bases short, with 17 bases between. Looked up from germline, CDR1 is SGHDN and CDR2 is FVKESK. CDR3 length: 15 residues. The CDR3 DNA is TGTGCCAGCAGCCCCGGGCCCGCAGGGTCTTACGAGCAGTACTTC. This codes for CASSPGPAGSYEQYF.

The chain joins TRBV7-9 to TRBJ2-2; 14 bases line up with TRBD2. Germline V gene lookup returns CDR1 SEHNR and CDR2 FQNEAQ (reference sequence). V lost 5 bases to trimming and J lost 3 bases; unmatched junction nucleotides: 8. This CDR3 has 18 amino acids. The CDR3 bases are TGTGCCAGCAGCGCACAGGGACTAGCGGGAGAGTACACCGGGGAGCTGTTTTTT. The encoded protein is CASSAQGLAGEYTGELFF.

This chain links TRBV7-2 with TRBJ2-3; D may be TRBD2 (5 bases). The V and J ends lost 0 bases and 3 bases respectively, with 7 bases between them. CDR3 length: 14 amino acids. Germline V gene sequence: CDR1 SGHTA, CDR2 FQGNSA. The CDR3 nucleotides are TGTGCCAGCAGCTTAGCGGGAGCGACAGATACGCAGTATTTT. It encodes CASSLAGATDTQYF.

V gene TRBV28 combines with J gene TRBJ2-3; D is tentatively TRBD1 or TRBD2 (5 bases each). Germline CDR1 and CDR2: MDHEN and SYDVKM. Trimming removed 7 bases from V and 1 base from J, with 18 bases in between. The CDR3 loop spans 16 amino acids. The CDR3 DNA reads TGTGCCAGCAACTTGGGGGTTGGTAGCGGCACAGATACGCAGTATTTT. It is translated as CASNLGVGSGTDTQYF. The full variable domain, rest sourced from reference TRBV28 and TRBJ2-3, is DVKVTQSSRYLVKRTGEKVFLECVQDMDHENMFWYRQDPGLGLRLIYFSYDVKMKEKGDIPEGYSVSREKKERFSLILESASTNQTSMYLCASNLGVGSGTDTQYFGPGTRLTVL.

The V gene is TRBV7-3, the J gene TRBJ2-1; 9 bases are a match to TRBD2. Germline CDR1 and CDR2: SGHTA and FQGTGA. The CDR3 extends over 14 amino acids. The V segment lost 5 bases and the J segment 9 bases; nucleotides outside the gene matches: 8. The CDR3 region is CASSPSGNKAEQFF. In DNA form, the CDR3 reads TGTGCCAGCAGCCCTAGCGGGAATAAGGCTGAGCAGTTCTTC.